What follows are 16 T cell receptor beta chains derived from one specimen sequenced in a study of blood T cell repertoires in COVID-19. Clones were sequenced by immunoSEQ multiplex PCR, and TCRdb holds only the in-frame ones, with some missing. The sample includes more than 95,000 clones, about four fifths of them seen just once. Sequencing was carried out using peripheral blood. Receptors were obtained from a man aged 55 to 70 with acute or convalescent COVID-19.

The chain's CDR3 is CASSIKGQGKGETQYF. CDR3 nucleotides: TGTGCCAGTAGTATTAAAGGACAGGGGAAGGGGGAGACCCAGTACTTC. This rearrangement joins TRBV19 to TRBJ2-5; 9 positions match TRBD1. The CDR3 consists of 16 residues. In germline, CDR1 is LNHDA, CDR2 SQIVND (reference sequence). Losses at the gene ends were 3 bases for V and 5 bases for J; bases not matched to a gene: 10.

The table lists this clone with a count of one. The chain employs TRBV7-2 and TRBJ2-4; 9 bases fit TRBD2. The V and J ends lost 5 bases and 15 bases, in that order; junction bases with no gene match: 17. This CDR3 region has 15 residues. CDR1 is SGHTA and CDR2 is FQGNSA in the germline V gene. Here the CDR3 reads CASSPSGTSSETTYF. CDR3 nucleotide sequence: TGTGCCAGCAGCCCCTCCGGGACTAGCAGCGAAACGACGTACTTC.

The chain is built from TRBV6-5 and TRBJ1-3; possibly TRBD1 for D (5 bases). V was shortened by 0 bases and J by 4 bases, with 13 bases between the two germline ends. The CDR3 sequence is 16 residues long. Germline-derived CDR1 and CDR2 are MNHEY and SVGAGI. CDR3 coding DNA: TGTGCCAGCAGTTACTCGCGCCAGGGCACGGGAAACACCATATATTTT. Its translation: CASSYSRQGTGNTIYF.

The chain is built from TRBV27 and TRBJ2-3; D gene ambiguous. The germline V and J ends were trimmed by 10 bases and 0 bases, with 8 bases remaining between them. The CDR3 loop spans 12 amino acids. The germline gives CDR1 MNHEY, CDR2 SMNVEV (reference sequence). In DNA form, the CDR3 reads TGTGCCACCAGAACTAGCACAGATACGCAGTATTTT. Amino acid sequence: CATRTSTDTQYF.

The chain employs TRBV28 and TRBJ1-1; D is uncertain. Germline values: CDR1 MDHEN, CDR2 SYDVKM. V lost 2 bases and J 1 base, leaving 17 bases between the germline ends. The CDR3 length is 17 residues. The CDR3 protein is CASSLPLNSQTNTEAFF. CDR3 DNA: TGTGCCAGCAGTTTACCCTTAAACAGTCAGACGAACACTGAAGCTTTCTTT.

This chain joins TRBV10-3 and TRBJ1-4, with 11 bases matching TRBD1. The V and J ends lost 5 bases and 8 bases, in that order; junction bases with no gene match: 4. Germline-derived CDR1 and CDR2 are ENHRY and SYGVKD. This CDR3 spans 14 amino acids. For the CDR3, the DNA is TGTGCCATCAGTCGGGACAGGGGGACCGAAAAACTGTTTTTT. Protein sequence: CAISRDRGTEKLFF.

There are a few counts of this clone. The chain combines TRBV20-1 with TRBJ1-2; perhaps TRBD1 as D (5 bases). V lost 3 bases and J lost 8, with 19 bases in between. CDR1 and CDR2 from the germline V gene are DFQATT and SNEGSKA (reference sequence). The CDR3 spans 14 residues. CDR3 region: CSASQGDSTWGYTF. The CDR3 DNA reads as TGCAGTGCTAGTCAGGGCGATTCAACGTGGGGCTACACCTTC.

This clone was detected once. This sequence joins TRBV23-1 and TRBJ2-3, with 13 positions matching TRBD2. TRBV23-1 belongs to the ORF category, with a function that is uncertain. CDR3 length: 15 residues. Losses at the gene ends were 8 bases for V and 2 bases for J; bases not matched to a gene: 4. The CDR3 nucleotides read TGCGCCAGCGGACTAGCGGGAGTGAACACAGATACGCAGTATTTT. Its translation: CASGLAGVNTDTQYF.

V is TRBV6-2 or TRBV6-3 and J is TRBJ2-7; 9 positions agree with TRBD1. The ends lost 6 bases at V and 6 bases at J; junction bases unmatched: 6. This CDR3 is built from 13 residues. Germline CDR1 is MNHEY and CDR2 is SVGEGT. The CDR3 DNA reads TGTGCCAGCAGACCTACAGGGGGCGGCGAGCAGTACTTC. It yields the protein CASRPTGGGEQYF.

The rearrangement joins TRBV7-2 to TRBJ1-2; unclear D gene. Trimming pared 1 base from V and 2 bases from J, leaving 5 bases between. The CDR3 runs 13 residues. Per germline, CDR1 SGHTA and CDR2 FQGNSA. In DNA, the CDR3 is TGTGCCAGCAGCTTAGGCGGGAACTATGGCTACACCTTC. This translates into CASSLGGNYGYTF. Based on the CDR3 plus reference TRBV7-2 and TRBJ1-2, the full variable domain is GAGVSQSPSNKVTEKGKDVELRCDPISGHTALYWYRQSLGQGLEFLIYFQGNSAPDKSGLPSDRFSAERTGGSVSTLTIQRTQQEDSAVYLCASSLGGNYGYTFGSGTRLTVV.

This clone showed up just once. This chain links TRBV7-6 with TRBJ2-7; D uncertain. The V gene lost 1 base and the J gene lost 3 bases, with 10 bases spanning the gap. CDR1 SGHVS and CDR2 FNYEAQ come from the germline V gene. This CDR3 has 14 amino acids. CDR3 residues: CASSLGGGNYEQYF. The DNA for the CDR3 is TGTGCCAGCAGCTTAGGCGGCGGAAACTACGAGCAGTACTTC.

The rearrangement links TRBV5-4 to TRBJ1-2, with D tentatively TRBD1 (6 bases). The germline V gene has CDR1 SGHNT and CDR2 YYREEE (reference sequence). The CDR3 runs to 15 residues. V dropped 4 bases and J dropped 4 bases, with 17 bases sitting between them. The CDR3 loop reads CASSAPGTGSYGYTF. Written as DNA, the CDR3 is TGTGCCAGCAGCGCGCCCGGCACAGGGAGCTATGGCTACACCTTC.

The rearrangement uses TRBV10-2 and TRBJ2-4; maybe TRBD2 (6 bases). The CDR3 extends over 12 amino acids. Between the trimmed V and J ends, which lost 7 bases and 7 bases, there was a span of 11 bases. CDR1 is WSHSY and CDR2 is SAAADI in the germline V gene. CDR3 sequence reads: CASISGVNIQYF. The CDR3 DNA reads as TGCGCCAGCATTAGCGGTGTGAACATTCAGTACTTC.

The chain recombines TRBV5-4 with TRBJ1-1; weak D call: TRBD1 (5 bases). V was shortened by 2 bases and J by 7 bases, with 9 bases between the two germline ends. CDR1 and CDR2 from the germline V gene are SGHNT and YYREEE (reference sequence). The CDR3 totals 12 residues. Here the CDR3 reads CASSFTGGEAFF. The CDR3 nucleotides are TGTGCCAGCAGCTTTACGGGGGGTGAAGCTTTCTTT.

The chain links TRBV28 to TRBJ1-1; D call uncertain. The V and J ends lost 4 bases and 4 bases respectively, with 10 bases between them. The CDR3 length is 13 residues. The germline V gene has CDR1 MDHEN and CDR2 SYDVKM. CDR3 region: CASSSSGITEAFF. The CDR3 DNA reads TGTGCCAGCAGTTCCTCCGGGATCACTGAAGCTTTCTTT. The full variable domain, rest sourced from reference TRBV28 and TRBJ1-1, is DVKVTQSSRYLVKRTGEKVFLECVQDMDHENMFWYRQDPGLGLRLIYFSYDVKMKEKGDIPEGYSVSREKKERFSLILESASTNQTSMYLCASSSSGITEAFFGQGTRLTVV.

This sequence joins TRBV11-2 and TRBJ1-4; no clear D gene. The ends were cut back, 1 base at V and 8 bases at J, with 11 bases in the middle. This CDR3 is 14 amino acids long. Looked up from germline, CDR1 is SGHAT and CDR2 is FQNNGV. This chain's CDR3 is CASSLAQRGEKLFF. CDR3 coding DNA: TGTGCCAGCAGCTTAGCTCAGAGAGGCGAAAAACTGTTTTTT.